What follows are 29 T cell receptor beta chains derived from one specimen sequenced in a study of control samples from healthy donors and cancer patients. Sequenced by immunoSEQ multiplex PCR; TCRdb stores in-frame clones only, minus some. Of 60,000 to 75,000 clones in the sample, 65% to 90% are singletons; the top ten hold over 4.5%. The sample consisted of blood. The receptors come from a man aged 35 to 55 in good health.

The chain has TRBV7-6 and TRBJ2-1, with a weak D call TRBD2 (7 bases). Germline V gives CDR1 SGHVS, CDR2 FNYEAQ. The germline V and J ends were trimmed by 3 bases and 7 bases, with 13 bases remaining between them. CDR3 size: 14 residues. CDR3: CASSFGGGLNEQFF. CDR3 in DNA: TGTGCCAGCAGCTTCGGCGGGGGCTTGAATGAGCAGTTCTTC.

The rearrangement uses TRBV7-3 and TRBJ2-3; D ambiguous. The germline V gene encodes CDR1 SGHTA and CDR2 FQGTGA. The CDR3 covers 14 residues. The germline V and J ends were trimmed by 2 bases and 0 bases, with 6 bases remaining between them. CDR3 DNA: TGTGCCAGCAGCTTAGGAACTAGCACAGATACGCAGTATTTT. It encodes CASSLGTSTDTQYF.

The gene calls are TRBV27 and TRBJ1-3, with D perhaps TRBD1 (6 bases). The CDR3 covers 18 residues. Germline-derived CDR1 and CDR2 are MNHEY and SMNVEV (reference sequence). Trimming pared 2 bases from V and 0 bases from J, leaving 17 bases between. The CDR3 protein is CASSLRGDGQFSGNTIYF. For the CDR3, the DNA is TGTGCCAGCAGTTTACGGGGGGATGGACAGTTCTCTGGAAACACCATATATTTT.

This clone was detected a few times. The V call is TRBV4-3, the J call TRBJ2-7, with a weak D call TRBD1 (5 bases). Germline CDR1 is LGHNA and CDR2 is YSLEER. V lost 2 bases, J lost 2 bases, and 10 bases lay in between. CDR3 length: 14 residues. This CDR3 is CASSQSRVAYEQYF. The CDR3 nucleotides are TGCGCCAGCAGCCAATCCAGGGTTGCCTACGAGCAGTACTTC.

This sequence joins TRBV4-3 and TRBJ2-3; the D call may be TRBD1 or TRBD2 (7 bases each). Germline assignment: CDR1 LGHNA and CDR2 YSLEER. This CDR3 has 15 amino acids. Trimming shortened V by 0 bases and J by 6 bases, and 13 bases separated the two germline ends. This CDR3 is CASSQDSRGGDTQYF. DNA of the CDR3: TGCGCCAGCAGCCAAGATAGCAGGGGGGGCGATACGCAGTATTTT.

The table lists this clone with a count of one. The V and J genes are TRBV6-5 and TRBJ1-1, with TRBD1 matching over 10 bases. Germline V gene lookup returns CDR1 MNHEY and CDR2 SVGAGI. The CDR3 is made up of 11 amino acids. The J segment lost 11 bases and the V segment lost 5 bases, leaving 2 bases of the junction unmatched. Here the CDR3 DNA reads TGTGCCAGCAGTCCGGGACAGGGGGCTTTCTTT. Translating gives CASSPGQGAFF.

The chain links TRBV28 to TRBJ2-4; D may correspond to TRBD1 or TRBD2 (5 bases each). V shed 3 bases and J shed 0 bases, with 12 bases lying between them. From germline, CDR1 is MDHEN and CDR2 SYDVKM. This CDR3 is built from 16 residues. Here the CDR3 reads CASSLVRGGAKNIQYF. CDR3 nucleotide sequence: TGTGCCAGCAGTTTGGTCCGGGGCGGAGCCAAAAACATTCAGTACTTC.

This clone was recorded a few times. One end of the junction is discordant with germline, which a read error may explain. The rearrangement links TRBV24-1 to TRBJ2-5; TRBD2 is a possible D gene (6 bases). Germline values: CDR1 KGHDR, CDR2 SFDVKD. The CDR3 has 13 residues. CDR3 coding DNA: TGTGCCACCAGTGACGGGAGCCAAGAAACCCAGTACTTC. It specifies CATSDGSQETQYF.

The rearrangement uses TRBV4-1 and TRBJ1-4; D is unclear. V was pared by 2 bases and J by 3 bases, with 10 bases between. The germline CDR1 and CDR2 sequences are MGHRA and YSYEKL. The CDR3 runs 15 residues. As DNA, the CDR3 is TGCGCCAGCAGCCAAAGGTCAGAACCTAATGAAAAACTGTTTTTT. Encoded protein: CASSQRSEPNEKLFF.

The chain recombines TRBV7-9 with TRBJ2-3, with 8 bases lining up with TRBD2. The CDR3 covers 15 residues. V was pared by 5 bases and J by 5 bases, with 9 bases of the junction left unmatched. The V gene's germline CDR1 is SEHNR and CDR2 FQNEAQ (reference sequence). CDR3 DNA: TGTGCCAGCAGCCCAGCGGGGGCCCGCGGAGATACGCAGTATTTT. Protein: CASSPAGARGDTQYF. The full variable domain, with the rest looked up from reference TRBV7-9 and TRBJ2-3, is DTGVSQNPRHKITKRGQNVTFRCDPISEHNRLYWYRQTLGQGPEFLTYFQNEAQLEKSRLLSDRFSAERPKGSFSTLEIQRTEQGDSAMYLCASSPAGARGDTQYFGPGTRLTVL.

J is TRBJ1-6 and V is TRBV25-1; possibly TRBD1 for D (5 bases). This CDR3 contains 16 residues. Germline V gives CDR1 MGHDK, CDR2 SYGVNS. Between the trimmed V and J ends, which lost 1 base and 6 bases, there was a span of 13 bases. CDR3 residues: CASSESDPGFNSPLHF. DNA of the CDR3: TGTGCCAGCAGTGAATCAGACCCAGGGTTTAATTCACCCCTCCACTTT.

This chain uses TRBV5-1 with TRBJ1-1, with 9 bases that match TRBD1. The V segment lost 4 bases and the J segment 1 base; nucleotides outside the gene matches: 11. The CDR3 runs 17 residues. Germline-derived CDR1 and CDR2 are SGHRS and YFSETQ. CDR3 sequence: CASSLFFTDRGNTEAFF. DNA for the CDR3: TGCGCCAGCAGCCTTTTTTTTACGGACAGGGGGAACACTGAAGCTTTCTTT.

The chain uses TRBV5-1 and TRBJ2-7; TRBD1 aligns across 9 bases. The V gene end was trimmed by 2 bases and the J gene end by 5 bases; junction bases not matched to a gene: 2. Germline V gene lookup returns CDR1 SGHRS and CDR2 YFSETQ. The CDR3 extends over 13 amino acids. The CDR3 DNA is TGCGCCAGCAGCTTTACAGGGGGCAACGAGCAGTACTTC. Its protein is CASSFTGGNEQYF. The whole variable domain, filled in from reference TRBV5-1 and TRBJ2-7, reads KAGVTQTPRYLIKTRGQQVTLSCSPISGHRSVSWYQQTPGQGLQFLFEYFSETQRNKGNFPGRFSGRQFSNSRSEMNVSTLELGDSALYLCASSFTGGNEQYFGPGTRLTVT.

The genes are TRBV7-2 and TRBJ2-3; the match to TRBD2 covers 7 bases. Germline values: CDR1 SGHTA, CDR2 FQGNSA. The CDR3 extends over 15 amino acids. V trimming: 0 bases; J trimming: 1 base; junction bases outside the gene matches: 1. CDR3 loop: CASSLASGGTDTQYF. The CDR3 bases are TGTGCCAGCAGCTTAGCCAGCGGGGGCACAGATACGCAGTATTTT. Supplemented by reference TRBV7-2 and TRBJ2-3, the full variable domain reads GAGVSQSPSNKVTEKGKDVELRCDPISGHTALYWYRQSLGQGLEFLIYFQGNSAPDKSGLPSDRFSAERTGGSVSTLTIQRTQQEDSAVYLCASSLASGGTDTQYFGPGTRLTVL.

The chain links TRBV5-6 to TRBJ2-7; maybe TRBD1 (6 bases). The V end was cut by 0 bases, the J end by 4 bases, with 20 bases between. The CDR3 covers 17 residues. Germline assignment: CDR1 SGHDT and CDR2 YYEEEE. CDR3 amino acids: CASSLVRQGRIQYEQYF. The CDR3 DNA is TGTGCCAGCAGCTTGGTGCGGCAGGGGCGCATTCAGTACGAGCAGTACTTC. Looking up the rest from reference TRBV5-6 and TRBJ2-7 gives the full variable domain: DAGVTQSPTHLIKTRGQQVTLRCSPKSGHDTVSWYQQALGQGPQFIFQYYEEEERQRGNFPDRFSGHQFPNYSSELNVNALLLGDSALYLCASSLVRQGRIQYEQYFGPGTRLTVT.

J is TRBJ2-5 and V is TRBV2; 13 nucleotides agree with TRBD2. The CDR3 runs to 17 residues. The trim removed 4 bases at V and 3 bases at J, leaving 8 bases unmatched. Germline V CDR1 and CDR2: SNHLY, FYNNEI. CDR3 residues: CASSATTSGRFEETQYF. As DNA, the CDR3 is TGTGCCAGCAGTGCTACGACTAGCGGGAGGTTCGAAGAGACCCAGTACTTC.

This sequence joins TRBV6-5 and TRBJ2-7, with 10 bases that match TRBD1. Trimming removed 6 bases from V and 2 bases from J; junction bases left unmatched: 4. This CDR3 spans 14 amino acids. Germline V gene lookup returns CDR1 MNHEY and CDR2 SVGAGI. The CDR3, as DNA: TGTGCCAGCAGCGACAGGGGGCGCACCTACGAGCAGTACTTC. Its translation is CASSDRGRTYEQYF.

The CDR3 DNA reads TGCGCCAGCAGTGAGTCGGTTGGGAACACTGAAGCTTTCTTT. This sequence encodes CASSESVGNTEAFF. The chain has TRBV10-2 and TRBJ1-1, with D unclear. CDR1 is WSHSY, CDR2 SAAADI, per germline. The germline V and J ends were trimmed by 0 bases and 1 base, with 6 bases remaining between them. The CDR3 has 14 residues.

This clone was seen more than once but under ten times. This chain joins TRBV7-2 and TRBJ2-7, with D hard to call. CDR3 size: 15 residues. Germline-derived CDR1 and CDR2 are SGHTA and FQGNSA. V was shortened by 1 base and J by 4 bases, with 14 bases between the two germline ends. The CDR3: CASSLVVQLQYEQYF. The CDR3 DNA reads as TGTGCCAGCAGCTTAGTTGTACAACTTCAGTACGAGCAGTACTTC.

The chain uses TRBV3-1 (or the pseudogene TRBV3-2) and TRBJ2-5; D not resolved. CDR3 length: 14 amino acids. V lost 6 bases and J lost 0, with 11 bases in between. Germline V gene lookup returns CDR1 LGHDT and CDR2 YNNKEL (reference sequence). As DNA, the CDR3 is TGTGCCAGCAGTTACATCCGGGACCAAGAGACCCAGTACTTC. As protein: CASSYIRDQETQYF.

This chain joins TRBV6-2 or TRBV6-3 and TRBJ2-2, with D hard to call. The germline gives CDR1 MNHEY, CDR2 SVGEGT. With 3 bases removed from V and 2 bases from J, the gap between germline ends came to 7 bases. The CDR3 runs to 14 residues. Here the CDR3 DNA reads TGTGCCAGCAGTTATGACACCAACACCGGGGAGCTGTTTTTT. This codes for CASSYDTNTGELFF.

The chain joins TRBV3-1 (or the pseudogene TRBV3-2) to TRBJ2-7, with 9 bases fitting TRBD1. The germline CDR1 and CDR2 sequences are LGHDT and YNNKEL (reference sequence). The CDR3 is 16 amino acids. Unmatched junction bases numbered 8, after V lost 3 bases and J lost 2 bases. CDR3 DNA sequence: TGTGCCAGCAGCCAGAAGGACAGGGGAAGGGCCTACGAGCAGTACTTC. Amino acid sequence: CASSQKDRGRAYEQYF.

V gene TRBV5-4 combines with J gene TRBJ1-5, with 7 positions matching TRBD1. The germline CDR1 and CDR2 sequences are SGHNT and YYREEE (reference sequence). V was clipped by 4 bases and J by 2 bases; unmatched bases: 9. This CDR3 has 16 residues. CDR3 DNA: TGTGCCAGCAGCCTACGCACAGGGGATGGCAATCAGCCCCAGCATTTT. As protein: CASSLRTGDGNQPQHF.

The chain has TRBV28 and TRBJ2-7; the D is unclear. V lost 1 base to trimming and J lost 2 bases, with 15 bases between them. The CDR3 is 16 amino acids. Germline CDR1 is MDHEN and CDR2 is SYDVKM. CDR3 sequence: CASSLSPGPIPYEQYF. Written as DNA, the CDR3 is TGTGCCAGCAGTTTATCACCCGGCCCGATCCCCTACGAGCAGTACTTC.

In regard to this clone: One end of the junction is discordant with germline, which a read error may explain. The chain employs TRBV15 and TRBJ1-1; D uncertain. This CDR3 has 13 amino acids. Germline V CDR1 and CDR2: LNHNV, YYDKDF (reference sequence). The CDR3: CATSRDGITEAFF. CDR3 in DNA: TGTGCCACCAGCCGAGACGGAATCACTGAAGCTTTCTTT.

This CDR3 reads CASSISAGRKDTF. The DNA of the CDR3 is TGTGCCAGTAGTATATCGGCCGGGAGGAAGGACACCTTC. This chain joins TRBV19 and TRBJ1-2; D unresolved. Germline V gene lookup returns CDR1 LNHDA and CDR2 SQIVND (reference sequence). The V and J ends lost 2 bases and 12 bases respectively, with 16 bases between them. The CDR3 is 13 amino acids. The variable domain in full, completed from reference TRBV19 and TRBJ1-2, reads DGGITQSPKYLFRKEGQNVTLSCEQNLNHDAMYWYRQDPGQGLRLIYYSQIVNDFQKGDIAEGYSVSREKKESFPLTVTSAQKNPTAFYLCASSISAGRKDTFGSGTRLTVV.

The chain employs TRBV12-5 and TRBJ2-2; 7 nucleotides line up with TRBD2. V lost 6 bases, J lost 1 base, and 5 bases stayed unmatched. The germline V gene has CDR1 LGHNT and CDR2 FRNRAP. This CDR3 is built from 15 residues. The CDR3 DNA reads as TGTGCTAGTGGGCCCCGCGGGGGGAACACCGGGGAGCTGTTTTTT. Its protein is CASGPRGGNTGELFF.

The chain is built from TRBV6-2 or TRBV6-3 and TRBJ2-3, with D possibly being TRBD1 or TRBD2 (6 bases each). The V and J ends lost 6 bases and 1 base respectively, with 14 bases between them. Germline V gene data show CDR1 as MNHEY and CDR2 as SVGEGT. This CDR3 has 15 residues. The CDR3 region is CASSPWGAGTDTQYF. In DNA form, the CDR3 reads TGTGCCAGCAGCCCCTGGGGGGCGGGCACAGATACGCAGTATTTT.

The V call is TRBV10-1, the J call TRBJ2-3; 8 bases map to TRBD2. J lost 4 bases, V lost 10 bases, and 10 bases had no gene match. The CDR3 length is 14 residues. CDR1 is WNHNN and CDR2 is SYGVQD in the germline V gene (reference sequence). The CDR3 bases are TGCGCCAAGCAGTCGGGGGGGTTCCCAGATACGCAGTATTTT. Its translation: CAKQSGGFPDTQYF.